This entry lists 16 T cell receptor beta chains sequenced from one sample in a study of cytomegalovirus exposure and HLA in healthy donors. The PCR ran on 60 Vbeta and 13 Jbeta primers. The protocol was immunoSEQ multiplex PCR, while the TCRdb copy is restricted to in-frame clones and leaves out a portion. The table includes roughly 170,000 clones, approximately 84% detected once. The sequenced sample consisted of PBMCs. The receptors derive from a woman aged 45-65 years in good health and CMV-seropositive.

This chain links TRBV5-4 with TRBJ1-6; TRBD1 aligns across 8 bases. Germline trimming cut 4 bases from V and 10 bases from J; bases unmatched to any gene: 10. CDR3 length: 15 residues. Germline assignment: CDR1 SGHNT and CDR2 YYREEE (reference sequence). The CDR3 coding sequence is TGTGCCAGCAGCCGGGACGGACAGGGTGACTCACCCCTCCACTTT. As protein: CASSRDGQGDSPLHF.

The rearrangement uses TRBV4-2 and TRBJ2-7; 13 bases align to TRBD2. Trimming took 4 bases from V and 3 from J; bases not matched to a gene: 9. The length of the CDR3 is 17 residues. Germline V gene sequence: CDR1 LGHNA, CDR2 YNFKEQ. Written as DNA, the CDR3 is TGTGCCAGCAGCCCCCGGACTAGCGGGAGTTCGTTCTACGAGCAGTACTTC. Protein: CASSPRTSGSSFYEQYF.

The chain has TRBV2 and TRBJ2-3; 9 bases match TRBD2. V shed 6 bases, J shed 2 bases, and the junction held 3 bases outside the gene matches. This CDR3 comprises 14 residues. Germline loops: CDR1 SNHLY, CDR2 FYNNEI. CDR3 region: CASRAGGLTDTQYF. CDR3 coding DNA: TGTGCCAGCAGGGCGGGAGGGCTCACAGATACGCAGTATTTT.

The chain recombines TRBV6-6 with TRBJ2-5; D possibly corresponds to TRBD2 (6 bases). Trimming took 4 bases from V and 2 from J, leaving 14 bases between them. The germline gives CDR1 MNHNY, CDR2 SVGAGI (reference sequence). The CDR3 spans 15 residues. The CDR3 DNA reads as TGTGCCAGCAGTTCGGAGGGGTGGAGGCAAGAGACCCAGTACTTC. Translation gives CASSSEGWRQETQYF.

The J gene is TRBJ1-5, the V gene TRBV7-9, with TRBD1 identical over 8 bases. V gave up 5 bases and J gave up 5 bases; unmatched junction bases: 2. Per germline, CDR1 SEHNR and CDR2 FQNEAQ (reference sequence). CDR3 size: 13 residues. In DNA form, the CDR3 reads TGTGCCAGCAGCGTGACAGGGGATCAGCCCCAGCATTTT. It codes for CASSVTGDQPQHF.

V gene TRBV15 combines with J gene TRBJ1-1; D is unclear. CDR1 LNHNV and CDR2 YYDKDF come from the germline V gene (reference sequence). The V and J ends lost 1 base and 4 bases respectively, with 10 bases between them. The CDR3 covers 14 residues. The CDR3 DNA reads TGTGCCACCAGCAGAGCGGAACAGTTCACTGAAGCTTTCTTT. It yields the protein CATSRAEQFTEAFF. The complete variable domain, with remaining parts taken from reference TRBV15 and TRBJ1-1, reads DAMVIQNPRYQVTQFGKPVTLSCSQTLNHNVMYWYQQKSSQAPKLLFHYYDKDFNNEADTPDNFQSRRPNTSFCFLDIRSPGLGDTAMYLCATSRAEQFTEAFFGQGTRLTVV.

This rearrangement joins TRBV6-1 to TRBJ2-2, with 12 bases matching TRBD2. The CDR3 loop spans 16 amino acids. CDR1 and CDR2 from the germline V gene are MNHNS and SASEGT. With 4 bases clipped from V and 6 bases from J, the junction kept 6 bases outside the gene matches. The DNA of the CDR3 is TGTGCCAGCAGTGCCCCTAGCGGGGGGGTCCCCGGGGAGCTGTTTTTT. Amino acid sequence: CASSAPSGGVPGELFF.

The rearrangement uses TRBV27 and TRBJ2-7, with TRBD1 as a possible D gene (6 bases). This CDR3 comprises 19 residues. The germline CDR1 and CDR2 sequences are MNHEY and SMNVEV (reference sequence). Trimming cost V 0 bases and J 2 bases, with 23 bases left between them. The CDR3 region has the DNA TGTGCCAGCAGTTTATCGTCGGGCAGGGGTTATTCTTGGGCCTACGAGCAGTACTTC. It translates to CASSLSSGRGYSWAYEQYF.

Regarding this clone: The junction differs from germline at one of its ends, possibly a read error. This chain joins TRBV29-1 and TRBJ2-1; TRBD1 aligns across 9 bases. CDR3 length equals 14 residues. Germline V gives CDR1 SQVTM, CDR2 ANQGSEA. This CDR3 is CSVIRDRVSNEQLF. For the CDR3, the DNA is TGCAGCGTTATCCGGGACAGGGTATCAAATGAGCAGCTCTTC.

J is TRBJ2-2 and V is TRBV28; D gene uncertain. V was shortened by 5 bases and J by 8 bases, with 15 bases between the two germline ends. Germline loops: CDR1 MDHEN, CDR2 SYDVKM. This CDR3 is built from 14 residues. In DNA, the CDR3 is TGTGCCAGCAGTAAATCCAGTTTTTTTGGGGAGCTGTTTTTT. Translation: CASSKSSFFGELFF.

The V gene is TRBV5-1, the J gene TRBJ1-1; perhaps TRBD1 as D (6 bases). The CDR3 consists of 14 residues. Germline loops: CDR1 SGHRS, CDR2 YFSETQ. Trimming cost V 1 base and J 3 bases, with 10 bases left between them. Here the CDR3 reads CASSLTGRDTEAFF. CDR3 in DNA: TGCGCCAGCAGCTTGACAGGGAGGGACACTGAAGCTTTCTTT.

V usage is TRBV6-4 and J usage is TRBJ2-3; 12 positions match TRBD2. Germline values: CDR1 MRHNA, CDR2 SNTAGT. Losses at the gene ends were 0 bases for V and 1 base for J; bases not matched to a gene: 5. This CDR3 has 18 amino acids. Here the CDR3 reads CASSDSLRLAGGTDTQYF. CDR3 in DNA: TGTGCCAGCAGTGACTCTCTGAGACTAGCGGGGGGCACAGATACGCAGTATTTT.

Written as DNA, the CDR3 is TGCGCCAGCAGCCAAGATAAGGGTGTTCATGGGGGGGCCTTCCAAGAGACCCAGTACTTC. It codes for CASSQDKGVHGGAFQETQYF. The chain carries TRBV4-1 and TRBJ2-5; perhaps TRBD2 as D (7 bases). CDR3 length: 20 amino acids. V was shortened by 0 bases and J by 1 base, with 24 bases between the two germline ends. The germline V gene encodes CDR1 MGHRA and CDR2 YSYEKL.

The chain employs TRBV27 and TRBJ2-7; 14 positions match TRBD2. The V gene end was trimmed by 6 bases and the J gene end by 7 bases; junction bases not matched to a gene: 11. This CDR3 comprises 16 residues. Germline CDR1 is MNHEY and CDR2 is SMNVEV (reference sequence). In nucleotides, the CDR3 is TGTGCCAGCAGACCGGATGGGACTAGCGGGAGAATAGAGCAGTACTTC. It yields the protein CASRPDGTSGRIEQYF.

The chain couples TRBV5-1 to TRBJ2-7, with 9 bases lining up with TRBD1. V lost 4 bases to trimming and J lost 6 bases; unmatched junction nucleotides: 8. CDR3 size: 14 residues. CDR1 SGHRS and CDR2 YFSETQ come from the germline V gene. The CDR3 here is CASSEGQGISEQYF. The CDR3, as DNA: TGCGCCAGCAGCGAGGGACAGGGAATTAGCGAGCAGTACTTC.

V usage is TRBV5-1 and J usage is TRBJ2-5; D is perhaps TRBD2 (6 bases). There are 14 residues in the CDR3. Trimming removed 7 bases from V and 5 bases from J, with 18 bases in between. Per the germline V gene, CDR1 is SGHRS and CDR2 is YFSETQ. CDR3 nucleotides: TGCGCCAGCCTGCCCTCCCCGGGGGTGGAGACCCAGTACTTC. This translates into CASLPSPGVETQYF.